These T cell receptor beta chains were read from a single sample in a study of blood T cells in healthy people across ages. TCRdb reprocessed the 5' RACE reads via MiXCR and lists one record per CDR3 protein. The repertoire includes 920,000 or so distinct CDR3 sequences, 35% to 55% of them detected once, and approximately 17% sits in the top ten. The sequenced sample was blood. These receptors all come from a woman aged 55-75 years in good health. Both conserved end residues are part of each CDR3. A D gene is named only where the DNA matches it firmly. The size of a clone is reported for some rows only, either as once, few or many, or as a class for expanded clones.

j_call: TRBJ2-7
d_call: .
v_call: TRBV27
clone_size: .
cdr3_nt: TGTGCCAGCAGTTTACGGCTCAGAACCTACGAGCAGTACTTC
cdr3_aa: CASSLRLRTYEQYF

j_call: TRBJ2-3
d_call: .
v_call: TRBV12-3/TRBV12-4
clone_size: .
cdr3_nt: TGTGCCAGCAGTTTAGACATATCCGGGGATACGCAGTATTTT
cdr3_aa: CASSLDISGDTQYF

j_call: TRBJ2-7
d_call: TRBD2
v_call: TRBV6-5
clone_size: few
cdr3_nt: TGTGCCAGCAGTTCCCCCAGCGGGAGGGTCTACGAGCAGTACTTC
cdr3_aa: CASSSPSGRVYEQYF

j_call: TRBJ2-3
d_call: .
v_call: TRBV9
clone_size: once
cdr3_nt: TGTGCCAGCAGCGCCCCACGGGAGACCCTAACAGATACGCAGTATTTT
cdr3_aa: CASSAPRETLTDTQYF

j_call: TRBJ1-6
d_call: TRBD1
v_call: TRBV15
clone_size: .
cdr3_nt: TGTGCCACCAGAGGACGGACAGGAGAAAATTCACCCCTCCACTTT
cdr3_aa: CATRGRTGENSPLHF

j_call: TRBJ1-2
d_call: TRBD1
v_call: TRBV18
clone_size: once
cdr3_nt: TGTGCCAGCTCACGGGGACAGGGCAATAATCCAAACTATGGCTACACCTTC
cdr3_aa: CASSRGQGNNPNYGYTF

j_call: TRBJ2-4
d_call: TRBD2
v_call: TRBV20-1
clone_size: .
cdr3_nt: TGCTGTGCTTCCCTAGCGGGGTCCAAAAACATTCAGTACTTC
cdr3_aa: CCASLAGSKNIQYF

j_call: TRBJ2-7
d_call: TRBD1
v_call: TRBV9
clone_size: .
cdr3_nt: TGTGCCAGCAGCCAACGGACAGGGAACGAGCAGTACTTC
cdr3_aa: CASSQRTGNEQYF

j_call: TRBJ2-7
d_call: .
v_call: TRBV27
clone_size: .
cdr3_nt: TGTGCCAGCAGCTCGGACTTAACCTACAATGAGCAGTACTTC
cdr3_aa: CASSSDLTYNEQYF

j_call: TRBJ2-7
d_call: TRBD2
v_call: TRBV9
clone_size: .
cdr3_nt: TGTGCCAGCAGCGTAAGCGGGAGGAACTCCTACGAGCAGTACTTC
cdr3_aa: CASSVSGRNSYEQYF

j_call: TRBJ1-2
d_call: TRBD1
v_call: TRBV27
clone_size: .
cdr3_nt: TGTGCCAGCAGTTTAAAGTTGGCAGGGGGGCATGGCTACACCTTC
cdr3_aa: CASSLKLAGGHGYTF

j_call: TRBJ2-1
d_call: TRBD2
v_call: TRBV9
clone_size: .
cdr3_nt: TGTGCCAGCAGCGCCCGGACTAGCGGGGGAACCACCTACAATGAGCAGTTCTTC
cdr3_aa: CASSARTSGGTTYNEQFF

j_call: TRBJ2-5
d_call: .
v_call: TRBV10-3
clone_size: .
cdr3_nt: TGTGCCATCGCAAGACTAGTTGGGGAGACCCAGTACTTC
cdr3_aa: CAIARLVGETQYF

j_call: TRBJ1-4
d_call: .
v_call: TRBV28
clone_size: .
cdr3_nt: TGTGCCAGCACCCAGGGGACCTATAATGAAAAACTGTTTTTT
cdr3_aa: CASTQGTYNEKLFF

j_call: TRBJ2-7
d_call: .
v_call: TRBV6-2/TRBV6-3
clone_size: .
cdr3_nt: TGTGCCAGCAGTTACTCGAATTGGGGCGAGCAGTACTTC
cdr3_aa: CASSYSNWGEQYF

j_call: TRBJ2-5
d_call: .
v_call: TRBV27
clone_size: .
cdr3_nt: TGCGCCAGCAGTTTTTTTGGGCTCGAGTACTTC
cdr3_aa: CASSFFGLEYF

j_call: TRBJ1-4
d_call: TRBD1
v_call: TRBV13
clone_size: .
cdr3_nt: TGTGCCAGCAGCTCGCAGACAGGGACTAATGAAAAACTGTTTTTT
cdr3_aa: CASSSQTGTNEKLFF

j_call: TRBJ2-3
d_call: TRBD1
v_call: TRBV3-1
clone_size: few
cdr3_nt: TGTGCCAGCAGCCCTGGGACAGGGGGCGCGGGTACGCAGTATTTT
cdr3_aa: CASSPGTGGAGTQYF

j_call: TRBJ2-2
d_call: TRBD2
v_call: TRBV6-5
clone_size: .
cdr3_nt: TGTGCCAGTATACCGTCGGCGGGAGCTCTCGGCGGGGAGCTGTTTTTT
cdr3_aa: CASIPSAGALGGELFF

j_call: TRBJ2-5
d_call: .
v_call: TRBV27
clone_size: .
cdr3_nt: TGTGCCAGCAATTCCGGACGGGCTACAGGGGAGACCCAGTACTTC
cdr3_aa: CASNSGRATGETQYF

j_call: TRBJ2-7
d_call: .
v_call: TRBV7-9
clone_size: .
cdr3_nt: TGTGCCAGCAGCTTACTCCACTCGACAGATACTCCCTCCTACGAGCAGTACTTC
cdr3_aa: CASSLLHSTDTPSYEQYF